This T cell receptor (beta chain) was recovered during a study of Tregs in tolerant kidney transplant recipients. Study overall: The nonmyeloablative bone marrow transplants came from related graft donors, with transient mixed chimerism. Study-level points and caveats: Some patients' samples used different primers over time, so nucleotide sequences weren't comparable. Expanding Tregs on activated donor B cells appeared to best identify donor-specific TCRbeta clones. Antigen-driven expansion was suggested because donor-specific Tregs expanded more than all Tregs in tolerant patients.

The CDR3 consists of 16 residues. The ends were cut back, 3 bases at V and 0 bases at J, with 14 bases in the middle. Germline V CDR1 and CDR2: LNHDA, SQIVND (reference sequence). As for this clone: No antigen is known for it. With the read ending 3 residues before the CDR3 end, the germline J gene is used to fill in that end.

Assay used: immunoSEQ multiplex PCR; TCRdb lists only in-frame clones, some missing. This repertoire comprises some 52,000 clones; its ten largest clones make up about 0.82%. This TCR derives from a human donor who received a combined kidney and bone marrow transplant. This sample comprised CD4+ T cells from blood, obtained before the transplant. The chain recombines TRBV19 with TRBJ1-2, with a possible D match to TRBD1 (5 bases). CDR3 bases read: TGTGCCAGTAGTATTTCTGAGGGGTCCACTAACTATGGC. Its translation: CASSISEGSTNYG. The complete CDR3 protein is CASSISEGSTNYGYTF.